This T cell receptor (beta chain) was captured in a study of identifying expanded T cells in peripheral blood. The CDR3 covers 13 residues. Trimming shortened V by 3 bases and J by 1 base, and 7 bases separated the two germline ends. Per germline, CDR1 PRHDT and CDR2 FYEKMQ (reference sequence). The protocol was immunoSEQ multiplex PCR, while the TCRdb copy is restricted to in-frame clones and leaves out a portion. The table lists 100,000 to 110,000 clones, approximately 88% of them singletons. The source of this sequence is a person between 18 and 69 years old in good health. This chain joins TRBV13 and TRBJ2-7; no reliable D call. Sequenced: blood. The CDR3 DNA follows: TGTGCCAGCAGCTTGGAGCCATCCTACGAGCAGTACTTC. Protein: CASSLEPSYEQYF.